The clone carrying this T cell receptor (beta chain) was detected many times. Antigen specificity is unknown. This entry comes from a study of T cells in Graves' hyperthyroidism and ophthalmopathy. General study findings and limits: Blood shared most expanded thyroid clonotypes above 0.001.

Germline values: CDR1 SGHAT, CDR2 FQNNGV. V lost 5 bases to trimming and J lost 5 bases, with 16 bases between them. The length of the CDR3 is 15 residues. It was RNA transcripts that yielded the amplified TCR beta CDR3 regions. The HTBI set primed first-round TCR CDR3 RT-PCR. TCRdb called the multiplex PCR reads again in MiXCR, with one record for every CDR3 protein. Of around 300,000 distinct CDR3 sequences listed, roughly 13% are singletons. Source material for PBMCs was over 7.5 ml fresh peripheral blood. The sequence came from a middle-aged woman with Graves' hyperthyroidism. The sequenced material came from blood. The chain employs TRBV11-2 and TRBJ2-1; D not certain. The CDR3 DNA reads TGTGCCAGCAGCCGTCTGAGGTCCCCCAACAATGAGCAGTTCTTC. Translated: CASSRLRSPNNEQFF.